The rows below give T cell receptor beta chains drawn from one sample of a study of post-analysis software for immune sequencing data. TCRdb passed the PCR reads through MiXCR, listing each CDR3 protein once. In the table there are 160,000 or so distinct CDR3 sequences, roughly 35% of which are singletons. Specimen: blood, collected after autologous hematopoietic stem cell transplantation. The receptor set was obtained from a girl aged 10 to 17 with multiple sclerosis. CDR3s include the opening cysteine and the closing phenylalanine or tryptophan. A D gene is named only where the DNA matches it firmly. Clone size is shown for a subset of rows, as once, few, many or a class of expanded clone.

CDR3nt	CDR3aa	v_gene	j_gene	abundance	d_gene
TGTGCCAGCAGCTTGGTTCCGGAGTCGAACACCGGGGAGCGGTTTTTT	CASSLVPESNTGERFF	TRBV5-5	TRBJ2-2	few	NA
TGTGCCAGCAGTTTCGGGCTAGCGGGAGGGCCTAGGTACAATGAGCAGTTCTTC	CASSFGLAGGPRYNEQFF	TRBV12-3/TRBV12-4	TRBJ2-1	few	TRBD2
TGCAGTGCTAGAGATGGGACAGCGGGCGAAGGGACGCAGTATTTT	CSARDGTAGEGTQYF	TRBV20-1	TRBJ2-3	NA	NA
TGTGCCAGCAGATCCGGGACTAGCGGGAGGACCGGGGAGCTGTTTTTT	CASRSGTSGRTGELFF	TRBV12-3/TRBV12-4	TRBJ2-2	NA	TRBD2
TGTGCCAGCAGCTTAGACTTTTCCCGCTCCTACAATGAGCAGTTCTTC	CASSLDFSRSYNEQFF	TRBV11-2	TRBJ2-1	NA	NA
TGTGCCAGCAGCCAAGGACTAGCGGGAGAATTACAAGAGACCCAGTACTTC	CASSQGLAGELQETQYF	TRBV7-6	TRBJ2-5	NA	TRBD2
TGTGCCAGCAGTTTAGCGCTGGTTAGTTCTCCCCTCAATGAGCAGTTCTTC	CASSLALVSSPLNEQFF	TRBV12-3/TRBV12-4	TRBJ2-1	few	NA
TGTGCCAGCAGTTTTTGGAAAGAAGAGACCCAGTACTTC	CASSFWKEETQYF	TRBV28	TRBJ2-5	NA	NA
TGTGCCAGCAGCCAAGAAGGGACGCCTGTCTATGGCTACACCTTC	CASSQEGTPVYGYTF	TRBV4-2	TRBJ1-2	NA	NA
TGTGCCACCAGTCCTCCGCGCACCGGGGAGCTGTTTTTT	CATSPPRTGELFF	TRBV24-1	TRBJ2-2	NA	NA
TGCAGTGCTTATCAACTAGGGTTCGCGTCCTACAATGAGCAGTTCTTC	CSAYQLGFASYNEQFF	TRBV20-1	TRBJ2-1	few	NA
TGTGCCAGCAGCTTGGATGAGTATTCCTACGAGCAGTACTTC	CASSLDEYSYEQYF	TRBV5-6	TRBJ2-7	few	NA
TGCAGCGTTGATAACGGACTAGCGGGATCCGAGCAGTACTTC	CSVDNGLAGSEQYF	TRBV29-1	TRBJ2-7	few	TRBD2
TGCGCCAGCAGAACCACGGGCAACGAGCAGTACTTC	CASRTTGNEQYF	TRBV28	TRBJ2-7	NA	NA
TGTGCCACCAGTGATAAACAGGGGCGCGACAGAGGTGAGCAGTACTTC	CATSDKQGRDRGEQYF	TRBV24-1	TRBJ2-5	NA	TRBD1
TGTGCCAGCAGCCGAGTAGCGGGAGCCCAAGAGACCCAGTACTTC	CASSRVAGAQETQYF	TRBV4-2	TRBJ2-5	many	TRBD2
TGCGCCAGCAGCTTTACAGGGTTCTCCTACAATGAGCAGTACTTC	CASSFTGFSYNEQYF	TRBV5-1	TRBJ2-7	NA	NA